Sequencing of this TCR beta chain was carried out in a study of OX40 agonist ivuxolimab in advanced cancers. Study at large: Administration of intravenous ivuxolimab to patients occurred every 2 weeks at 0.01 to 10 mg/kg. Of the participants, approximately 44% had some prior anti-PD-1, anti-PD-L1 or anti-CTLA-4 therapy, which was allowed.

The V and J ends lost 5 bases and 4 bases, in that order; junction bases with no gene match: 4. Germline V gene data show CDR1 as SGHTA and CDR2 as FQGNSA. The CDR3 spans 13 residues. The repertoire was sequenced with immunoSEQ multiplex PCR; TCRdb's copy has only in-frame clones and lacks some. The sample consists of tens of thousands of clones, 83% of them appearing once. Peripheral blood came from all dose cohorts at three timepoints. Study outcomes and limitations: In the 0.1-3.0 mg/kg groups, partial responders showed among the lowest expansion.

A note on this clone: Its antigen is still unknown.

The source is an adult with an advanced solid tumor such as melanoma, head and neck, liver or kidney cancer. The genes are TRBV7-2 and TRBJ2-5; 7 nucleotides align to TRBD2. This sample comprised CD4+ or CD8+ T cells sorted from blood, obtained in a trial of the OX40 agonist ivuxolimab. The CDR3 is CASSPGGPETQYF. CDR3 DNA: TGTGCCAGCAGCCCGGGAGGCCCAGAGACCCAGTACTTC. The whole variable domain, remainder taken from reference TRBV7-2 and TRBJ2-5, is GAGVSQSPSNKVTEKGKDVELRCDPISGHTALYWYRQSLGQGLEFLIYFQGNSAPDKSGLPSDRFSAERTGGSVSTLTIQRTQQEDSAVYLCASSPGGPETQYFGPGTRLLVL.